This TCR beta chain was found in a study of cytomegalovirus exposure and HLA in healthy donors. Findings and caveats of the study: A later analysis appeared to link common viral pathogens to several of the most significant clusters.

The CDR3 consists of 15 residues. The J segment lost 6 bases and the V segment lost 3 bases, leaving 6 bases of the junction unmatched. The germline CDR1 and CDR2 sequences are LGHNT and FRNRAP. Notes on this clone: Its specificity is not known.

Amplification used 60 Vbeta primers and 13 Jbeta primers. The data were produced by immunoSEQ multiplex PCR, yet TCRdb's version contains in-frame clones alone and is incomplete. The sample includes around 210,000 clones, approximately 79% of them seen just once. The source is a man aged 45-65 years in good health and CMV-seronegative. V gene TRBV12-5 combines with J gene TRBJ2-2; TRBD1 matches 8 bases. The sample consisted of PBMCs. The CDR3 reads CASGLRQGAPGELFF. In DNA, the CDR3 is TGTGCTAGTGGTTTAAGGCAGGGGGCTCCCGGGGAGCTGTTTTTT. The whole variable domain, filled in from reference TRBV12-5 and TRBJ2-2, reads DARVTQTPRHKVTEMGQEVTMRCQPILGHNTVFWYRQTMMQGLELLAYFRNRAPLDDSGMPKDRFSAEMPDATLATLKIQPSEPRDSAVYFCASGLRQGAPGELFFGEGSRLTVL.